This T cell receptor (beta chain) was sequenced for a study of T cells in Graves' hyperthyroidism and ophthalmopathy. Study summary: Once the initial diagnosis was made, peripheral blood was obtained before any treatment.

Whole-study findings and limits: Separation of ophthalmopathy from stable hyperthyroidism was achieved by a 13 V-J model.

This clonotype appeared many times. The antigen remains unidentified. Losses at the gene ends were 2 bases for V and 4 bases for J; bases not matched to a gene: 12. Germline CDR1 and CDR2: SGHTA and FQGTGA. The CDR3 extends over 18 amino acids. Using RNA transcripts as the source, TCR beta CDR3 regions were amplified. The HTBI set primed first-round TCR CDR3 RT-PCR. TCRdb independently ran MiXCR on the multiplex PCR reads; one entry per CDR3 protein. The top ten clones hold around 19% of a sample with 400,000 or so distinct CDR3 sequences, roughly 15% of them seen once. The chain employs TRBV7-3 and TRBJ2-1, with 9 bases fitting TRBD2. Input material: blood. The clonotype comes from a woman aged 25 to 45 with Graves' ophthalmopathy. CDR3 amino acids: CASSLGGSGGPNYNEQFF. In DNA form, the CDR3 reads TGTGCCAGCAGCTTAGGAGGTAGCGGGGGCCCTAATTACAATGAGCAGTTCTTC.